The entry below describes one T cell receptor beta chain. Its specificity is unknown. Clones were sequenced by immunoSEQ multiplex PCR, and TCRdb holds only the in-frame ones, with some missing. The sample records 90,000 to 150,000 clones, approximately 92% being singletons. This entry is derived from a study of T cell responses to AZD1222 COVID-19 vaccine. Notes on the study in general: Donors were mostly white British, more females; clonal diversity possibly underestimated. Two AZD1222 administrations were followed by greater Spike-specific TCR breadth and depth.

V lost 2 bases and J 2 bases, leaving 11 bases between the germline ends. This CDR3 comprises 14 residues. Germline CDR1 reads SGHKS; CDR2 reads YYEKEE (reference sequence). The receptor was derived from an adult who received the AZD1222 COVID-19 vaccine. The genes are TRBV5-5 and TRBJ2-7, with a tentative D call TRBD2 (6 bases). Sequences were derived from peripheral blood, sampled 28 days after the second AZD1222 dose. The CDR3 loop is CASSFQGGAYEQYF. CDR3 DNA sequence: TGTGCCAGCAGCTTCCAGGGAGGTGCCTACGAGCAGTACTTC.